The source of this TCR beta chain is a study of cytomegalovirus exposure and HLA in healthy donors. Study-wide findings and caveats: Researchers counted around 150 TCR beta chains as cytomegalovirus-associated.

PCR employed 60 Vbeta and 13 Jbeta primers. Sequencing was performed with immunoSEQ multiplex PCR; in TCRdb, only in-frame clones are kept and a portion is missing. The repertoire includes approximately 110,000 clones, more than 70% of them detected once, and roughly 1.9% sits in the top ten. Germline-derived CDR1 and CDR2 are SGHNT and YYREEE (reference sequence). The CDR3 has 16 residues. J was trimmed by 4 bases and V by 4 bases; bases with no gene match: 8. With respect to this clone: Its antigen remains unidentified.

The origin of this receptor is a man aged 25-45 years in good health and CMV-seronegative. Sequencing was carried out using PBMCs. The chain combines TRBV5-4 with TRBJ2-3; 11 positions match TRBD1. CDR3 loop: CASSELGTGGADTQYF. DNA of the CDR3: TGTGCCAGCAGCGAACTTGGGACAGGGGGGGCAGATACGCAGTATTTT.